The next 9 T cell receptor beta chains were all read from a single sample in a study of blood T cells in healthy people across ages. PCR was performed a second time for about 6 to 12 cycles using a sample-barcoded 5' primer and a J-beta primer mix. Using its own MiXCR run on the 5' RACE reads, TCRdb lists one record per CDR3 protein. The sample holds 650,000 to 700,000 distinct CDR3 sequences, about 32% seen once. Specimen: blood. Receptor source: a woman older than 75 in good health.

This clonotype was seen a handful of times. The V and J genes are TRBV10-3 and TRBJ2-6; D ambiguous. Germline values: CDR1 ENHRY, CDR2 SYGVKD. The CDR3 sequence is 16 residues long. V was trimmed by 6 bases and J by 3 bases, leaving 15 bases between them. The CDR3 DNA reads as TGTGCCATCAGAGATGCCGGGTGGGGTGGGGCCAACGTCCTGACTTTC. Protein: CAIRDAGWGGANVLTF.

This clonotype was seen at least ten times. The rearrangement links TRBV28 to TRBJ2-7; D may match TRBD1 or TRBD2 (6 bases each). This CDR3 has 14 residues. Germline-derived CDR1 and CDR2 are MDHEN and SYDVKM. Trimming took 2 bases from V and 5 from J, leaving 13 bases between them. The CDR3 here is CASSLPGGLHEQYF. CDR3 nucleotides: TGTGCCAGCAGTTTACCTGGGGGGCTCCACGAGCAGTACTTC.

The J gene is TRBJ2-7, the V gene TRBV7-9, with 8 bases matching TRBD1. Germline V lookup: CDR1 SEHNR, CDR2 FQNEAQ (reference sequence). J gave up 10 bases and V 3 bases, and 5 bases lay outside the gene matches. This CDR3 is 12 amino acids long. CDR3 in DNA: TGTGCCAGCAGCTTGGACAGGGAAGAACAGTACTTC. Its translation is CASSLDREEQYF.

Ten or more counts support this clonotype. The V call is TRBV7-2, the J call TRBJ2-7; a possible D gene is TRBD2 (6 bases). CDR3 length: 15 residues. Deletions cut 5 bases from V and 1 base from J, with 15 bases between. Per germline, CDR1 SGHTA and CDR2 FQGNSA. The CDR3 sequence: CASSPRGTRSYEQYF. CDR3 nucleotide sequence: TGTGCCAGCAGCCCCAGAGGGACTCGTTCCTACGAGCAGTACTTC.

This clonotype has at least ten counts. This chain links TRBV29-1 with TRBJ2-5; D is unclear. This CDR3 spans 11 amino acids. Germline CDR1 is SQVTM and CDR2 is ANQGSEA. V lost 5 bases to trimming and J lost 5 bases, with 9 bases between them. CDR3 residues: CSVKSGETQYF. CDR3 coding DNA: TGCAGCGTTAAAAGTGGGGAGACCCAGTACTTC.

The CDR3 loop reads CASSLLGNSNQPQHF. CDR3 DNA: TGTGCCAGCAGTTTATTGGGAAATAGCAATCAGCCCCAGCATTTT. The rearrangement links TRBV28 to TRBJ1-5; D is unresolved. The CDR3 sequence is 15 residues long. Germline CDR1 and CDR2: MDHEN and SYDVKM. Trimming left V 1 base short and J 0 bases short, with 7 bases between. The complete variable domain, with remaining parts taken from reference TRBV28 and TRBJ1-5, reads DVKVTQSSRYLVKRTGEKVFLECVQDMDHENMFWYRQDPGLGLRLIYFSYDVKMKEKGDIPEGYSVSREKKERFSLILESASTNQTSMYLCASSLLGNSNQPQHFGDGTRLSIL.

This clonotype has only a few counts. A much bigger clone sits one base away, suggesting this may be a read error. The chain employs TRBV20-1 and TRBJ1-5; TRBD1 matches 8 bases. This CDR3 contains 17 residues. J gave up 4 bases and V 2 bases, and 13 bases lay outside the gene matches. The germline V gene has CDR1 DFQATT and CDR2 SNEGSKA (reference sequence). The CDR3 DNA reads TGCAGTGCTAGAACCTCACAGGGGGTCTTCGGTAATCAGCCCCAGCATTTT. This encodes CSARTSQGVFGNQPQHF.

This chain connects TRBV7-9 to TRBJ2-1; 7 nucleotides agree with TRBD2. CDR1 and CDR2 (germline): SEHNR, FQNEAQ (reference sequence). V lost 11 bases to trimming and J lost 9 bases; unmatched junction nucleotides: 7. The CDR3 totals 11 residues. In DNA form, the CDR3 reads TGTGCCGGGGGAGGGAGGAGTGAGCAGTTCTTC. As protein: CAGGGRSEQFF.

This clonotype was detected only a few times. A much more abundant neighbour one base away suggests this may be a read error. This chain joins TRBV10-3 and TRBJ1-2, with 7 positions matching TRBD1. The CDR3 covers 12 residues. The trim removed 10 bases at V and 12 bases at J, leaving 14 bases unmatched. Germline lookup yields CDR1 ENHRY and CDR2 SYGVKD. The CDR3 here is CASRGDGETDTF. The CDR3 DNA reads TGTGCCAGCAGGGGGGACGGAGAAACGGACACCTTC.